A single sample gave rise to the 24 T cell receptor beta chains below, sequenced in a study of CD8+CD57+ T cells in acquired aplastic anemia. The sequenced patients had an expansion of CD8+CD57+ cells seen by flow cytometry. Genomic DNA, the template, was used for profiling of the TCR beta VDJ and CDR3. TCRdb analysed the reads with MiXCR anew, one entry per CDR3 protein. Of 150,000 to 200,000 distinct CDR3 sequences in the sample, around 52% were seen once. The specimen was sorted CD4+, CD8+, or CD8+CD57+ T cells (not recorded which) from PBMCs. These receptors all come from a human donor with aplastic anemia.

The chain recombines TRBV12-3 or TRBV12-4 with TRBJ2-1; 7 positions match TRBD2. The CDR3 loop spans 16 amino acids. V lost 5 bases, J lost 8 bases, and 15 bases stayed unmatched. The chain's CDR3 is CASSLGASGGGYEQFF. The CDR3 DNA is TGTGCCAGCAGTCTAGGGGCTAGCGGAGGCGGATATGAGCAGTTCTTC.

This chain joins TRBV19 and TRBJ2-5, with a possible D match to TRBD2 (5 bases). Germline CDR1 reads LNHDA; CDR2 reads SQIVND (reference sequence). V lost 3 bases and J 2 bases, leaving 7 bases between the germline ends. The CDR3 runs 13 residues. For the CDR3, the DNA is TGTGCCAGTAGTATTCCGGGACAAGAGACCCAGTACTTC. Amino acids: CASSIPGQETQYF.

The CDR3 protein is CAISESGFGLASYGYTF. The CDR3 DNA follows: TGTGCCATCAGTGAGTCTGGTTTCGGTCTGGCTTCCTATGGCTACACCTTC. The gene calls are TRBV10-3 and TRBJ1-2, with D unclear. The CDR3 is made up of 17 amino acids. Germline values: CDR1 ENHRY, CDR2 SYGVKD. Between the trimmed V and J ends, which lost 0 bases and 4 bases, there was a span of 18 bases.

Worth noting for this clonotype: A much larger clone sits a single nucleotide away, making a read error possible. The CDR3, as DNA: TGTGCCGGCAGTTTATGGGATGAGCAGTTCTTC. This sequence encodes CAGSLWDEQFF. The chain recombines TRBV28 with TRBJ2-1; D is uncertain. CDR3 length: 11 amino acids. The germline V gene encodes CDR1 MDHEN and CDR2 SYDVKM.

On this clonotype: Being one base from a much bigger clone, this may be a read error. The chain recombines TRBV9 with TRBJ2-1, with 7 positions matching TRBD2. CDR1 is SGDLS and CDR2 is YYNGEE in the germline V gene. The CDR3 sequence is 15 residues long. The chain's CDR3 is CAGSPGGRGINEQFF. The CDR3 DNA is TGTGCCGGCAGCCCGGGGGGACGGGGGATCAATGAGCAGTTCTTC.

This clonotype showed up many times. V gene TRBV11-3 combines with J gene TRBJ2-7, with 7 bases identical to TRBD1. The CDR3 extends over 15 amino acids. Germline V gene lookup returns CDR1 SGHNT and CDR2 YENEEA. With 0 bases clipped from V and 3 bases from J, the junction kept 5 bases outside the gene matches. CDR3 nucleotide sequence: TGTGCCAGCAGCTTAGAAGGGACAGTTGGCTACGAGCAGTACTTC. It encodes CASSLEGTVGYEQYF.

The sample holds a few counts of this clonotype. The genes are TRBV29-1 and TRBJ1-1; D gene ambiguous. With 7 bases removed from V and 2 bases from J, the gap between germline ends came to 14 bases. The CDR3 runs to 13 residues. Germline V gives CDR1 SQVTM, CDR2 ANQGSEA. For the CDR3, the DNA is TGCAGCGCCCGAGCGGCCGGCAACACTGAAGCTTTCTTT. Translating gives CSARAAGNTEAFF.

Ten or more counts support this clonotype. The CDR3 spells CASSGGERTSYNEQFF. The CDR3 region has the DNA TGTGCCAGCAGCGGCGGGGAGCGGACCTCCTACAATGAGCAGTTCTTC. The chain carries TRBV7-9 and TRBJ2-1; perhaps TRBD2 as D (6 bases). The length of the CDR3 is 16 residues. Trimming left V 5 bases short and J 0 bases short, with 14 bases between. The germline CDR1 and CDR2 sequences are SEHNR and FQNEAQ (reference sequence).

The J gene is TRBJ2-7, the V gene TRBV2; tentatively, D is TRBD1 (6 bases). The V and J ends lost 1 base and 10 bases respectively, with 8 bases between them. CDR1 is SNHLY and CDR2 is FYNNEI in the germline V gene. CDR3 length equals 11 residues. In DNA form, the CDR3 reads TGTGCCAGCAGTGAAGGAGGGGGACAGTACTTC. This gives the protein CASSEGGGQYF.

V and J are TRBV7-2 and TRBJ2-1; D possibly corresponds to TRBD2 (5 bases). Germline CDR1 is SGHTA and CDR2 is FQGNSA. The CDR3 has 13 residues. The ends were cut back, 5 bases at V and 7 bases at J, with 12 bases in the middle. CDR3 nucleotide sequence: TGTGCCAGCAGCCGACTAAGCAGGAATGAGCAGTTCTTC. Translation: CASSRLSRNEQFF. Full variable domain (remainder filled in from reference TRBV7-2 and TRBJ2-1): GAGVSQSPSNKVTEKGKDVELRCDPISGHTALYWYRQSLGQGLEFLIYFQGNSAPDKSGLPSDRFSAERTGGSVSTLTIQRTQQEDSAVYLCASSRLSRNEQFFGPGTRLTVL.

Many counts were recorded for this clonotype. This sequence joins TRBV9 and TRBJ2-2; tentatively, D is TRBD2 (6 bases). The CDR3 length is 13 residues. Germline V lookup: CDR1 SGDLS, CDR2 YYNGEE. Trimming left V 4 bases short and J 6 bases short, with 10 bases between. The CDR3 bases are TGTGCCAGCAGCCGGGGCGGGGCCGGGGAGCTGTTTTTT. Protein: CASSRGGAGELFF.

The V gene is TRBV25-1, the J gene TRBJ1-2; no definite D call. Germline lookup yields CDR1 MGHDK and CDR2 SYGVNS. Trimming removed 3 bases from V and 4 bases from J, with 15 bases in between. There are 15 residues in the CDR3. CDR3 in amino acids: CASSDPGRSIYGYTF. CDR3 sequence (DNA): TGTGCCAGCAGTGACCCGGGGAGGAGTATCTATGGCTACACCTTC.

CDR3 region: CASSEDRGYTF. As DNA, the CDR3 is TGTGCCAGCAGCGAGGATAGGGGCTACACCTTC. The chain links TRBV2 to TRBJ1-2; no clear D gene. The germline CDR1 and CDR2 sequences are SNHLY and FYNNEI. The CDR3 consists of 11 residues. Trimming cost V 6 bases and J 8 bases, with 10 bases left between them.

The chain combines TRBV7-3 with TRBJ2-3; D is unclear. The CDR3 runs 14 residues. Trimming removed 5 bases at V and 1 base at J, with 10 bases between. Germline CDR1 is SGHTA and CDR2 is FQGTGA. The CDR3 nucleotides read TGTGCCAGCAGCCCTCAACGGGGCACAGATACGCAGTATTTT. The encoded protein is CASSPQRGTDTQYF.

This clonotype was seen more than once but under ten times. The DNA of the CDR3 is TGTGCTAGAGATCTCGGGACAGGGGCATACAATGAGCAGTTCTTC. It yields the protein CARDLGTGAYNEQFF. The chain uses TRBV19 and TRBJ2-1; TRBD1 matches 10 bases. The CDR3 has 15 residues. From germline, CDR1 is LNHDA and CDR2 SQIVND (reference sequence). Together with reference TRBV19 and TRBJ2-1, the CDR3 gives the full variable domain: DGGITQSPKYLFRKEGQNVTLSCEQNLNHDAMYWYRQDPGQGLRLIYYSQIVNDFQKGDIAEGYSVSREKKESFPLTVTSAQKNPTAFYLCARDLGTGAYNEQFFGPGTRLTVL.

This clonotype was counted many times. The V and J genes are TRBV4-2 and TRBJ2-5; 7 positions agree with TRBD2. This CDR3 region has 14 residues. V lost 1 base, J lost 1 base, and 0 bases stayed unmatched. Germline lookup yields CDR1 LGHNA and CDR2 YNFKEQ. Here the CDR3 DNA reads TGTGCCAGCAGCCAAGCGGGAGGCCAAGAGACCCAGTACTTC. Its protein product is CASSQAGGQETQYF.

The chain links TRBV7-8 to TRBJ2-5, with 8 bases lining up with TRBD1. The V segment lost 3 bases and the J segment 5 bases; nucleotides outside the gene matches: 11. The germline V gene has CDR1 SGHVS and CDR2 FQNEAQ. There are 16 residues in the CDR3. CDR3 sequence reads: CASSFAAGGAGETQYF. Here the CDR3 DNA reads TGTGCCAGCAGCTTCGCGGCAGGGGGCGCGGGGGAGACCCAGTACTTC.

The table lists this clonotype with many counts. The chain carries TRBV7-9 and TRBJ2-7, with TRBD1 matching 8 bases. CDR1 and CDR2 from the germline V gene are SEHNR and FQNEAQ (reference sequence). Trimming took 4 bases from V and 5 from J; bases not matched to a gene: 10. This CDR3 is 15 amino acids long. This chain's CDR3 is CASSSKLGRGHEQYF. DNA for the CDR3: TGTGCCAGCAGCTCCAAGTTGGGCAGGGGGCACGAGCAGTACTTC. The whole variable domain, remainder taken from reference TRBV7-9 and TRBJ2-7, is DTGVSQNPRHKITKRGQNVTFRCDPISEHNRLYWYRQTLGQGPEFLTYFQNEAQLEKSRLLSDRFSAERPKGSFSTLEIQRTEQGDSAMYLCASSSKLGRGHEQYFGPGTRLTVT.

The chain employs TRBV27 and TRBJ1-2, with 7 bases aligning to TRBD1. With 7 bases clipped from V and 2 bases from J, the junction kept 10 bases outside the gene matches. This CDR3 has 15 amino acids. CDR1 is MNHEY, CDR2 SMNVEV, per germline (reference sequence). CDR3 protein: CASTSTGARNYGYTF. The CDR3 DNA is TGTGCCAGCACCTCTACAGGGGCACGAAACTATGGCTACACCTTC.

This clonotype was seen at least ten times. J is TRBJ2-7 and V is TRBV5-1; D remains unclear. Germline loops: CDR1 SGHRS, CDR2 YFSETQ. The CDR3 has 12 residues. Trimming removed 4 bases from V and 5 bases from J, with 10 bases in between. DNA for the CDR3: TGCGCCAGCAGCGGTGCATCCAACGAGCAGTACTTC. Translating it yields CASSGASNEQYF.

This clonotype was detected many times. This rearrangement joins TRBV7-2 to TRBJ1-5, with a possible D match to TRBD1 (6 bases). Per the germline V gene, CDR1 is SGHTA and CDR2 is FQGNSA. The CDR3 runs to 14 residues. Between the trimmed V and J ends, which lost 4 bases and 5 bases, there was a span of 12 bases. The DNA for the CDR3 is TGTGCCAGCAGCTACGGGGGCGGTGATCAGCCCCAGCATTTT. This codes for CASSYGGGDQPQHF. Complete variable domain (other parts from reference TRBV7-2 and TRBJ1-5): GAGVSQSPSNKVTEKGKDVELRCDPISGHTALYWYRQSLGQGLEFLIYFQGNSAPDKSGLPSDRFSAERTGGSVSTLTIQRTQQEDSAVYLCASSYGGGDQPQHFGDGTRLSIL.

As DNA, the CDR3 is TGCAGTGCTATAGCGGGGGGGCACAATGAGCAGTTCTTC. Protein: CSAIAGGHNEQFF. The chain carries TRBV20-1 and TRBJ2-1, with TRBD2 matching 11 bases. Germline CDR1 is DFQATT and CDR2 is SNEGSKA (reference sequence). Losses at the gene ends were 4 bases for V and 5 bases for J; bases not matched to a gene: 1. There are 13 residues in the CDR3.

This clonotype was observed once. The V call is TRBV2, the J call TRBJ1-4; the D is unclear. V lost 10 bases to trimming and J lost 2 bases, with 14 bases between them. The CDR3 loop spans 14 amino acids. Germline V CDR1 and CDR2: SNHLY, FYNNEI. The CDR3 protein is CATKPGYTNEKLFF. DNA of the CDR3: TGTGCCACCAAACCGGGATATACTAATGAAAAACTGTTTTTT. Based on the CDR3 plus reference TRBV2 and TRBJ1-4, the full variable domain is EPEVTQTPSHQVTQMGQEVILRCVPISNHLYFYWYRQILGQKVEFLVSFYNNEISEKSEIFDDQFSVERPDGSNFTLKIRSTKLEDSAMYFCATKPGYTNEKLFFGSGTQLSVL.

The CDR3 here is CSARDGTGSGYTF. CDR3 bases: TGCAGTGCTAGAGACGGGACAGGGTCTGGCTACACCTTC. The J gene is TRBJ1-2, the V gene TRBV20-1; 9 bases are a match to TRBD1. V was clipped by 0 bases and J by 7 bases; unmatched bases: 3. Germline CDR1 reads DFQATT; CDR2 reads SNEGSKA (reference sequence). The CDR3 totals 13 residues.